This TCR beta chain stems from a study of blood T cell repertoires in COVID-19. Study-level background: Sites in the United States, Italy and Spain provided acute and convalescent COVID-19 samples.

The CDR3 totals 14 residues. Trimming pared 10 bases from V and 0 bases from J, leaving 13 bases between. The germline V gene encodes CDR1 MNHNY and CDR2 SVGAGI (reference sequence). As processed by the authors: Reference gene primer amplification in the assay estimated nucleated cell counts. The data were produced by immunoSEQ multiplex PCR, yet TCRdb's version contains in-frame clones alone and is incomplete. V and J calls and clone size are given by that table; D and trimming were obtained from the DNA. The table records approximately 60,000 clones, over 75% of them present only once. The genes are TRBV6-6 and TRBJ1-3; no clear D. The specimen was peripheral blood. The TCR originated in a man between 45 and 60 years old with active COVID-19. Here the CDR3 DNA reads TGTGCCACCCAGGACTCGTACTCTGGAAACACCATATATTTT. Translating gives CATQDSYSGNTIYF.